This entry lists 6 T cell receptor beta chains sequenced from one sample in a study of blood T cell repertoires in COVID-19. Some clones are missing from TCRdb's copy, which holds only in-frame ones; the method was immunoSEQ multiplex PCR. Of some 670,000 clones listed, around 90% are singletons. Sequenced: peripheral blood. The receptors here all came from a woman between 18 and 30 years old with acute or convalescent COVID-19.

This rearrangement joins TRBV7-8 to TRBJ1-4; a possible D gene is TRBD1 (6 bases). V was shortened by 5 bases and J by 8 bases, with 21 bases between the two germline ends. CDR1 and CDR2 (germline): SGHVS, FQNEAQ. The CDR3 spans 16 residues. The CDR3 coding sequence is TGTGCCAGCAGCCTTACCCCAGACAGGTGGATGGAAAAACTGTTTTTT. Protein sequence: CASSLTPDRWMEKLFF.

The chain joins TRBV5-1 to TRBJ2-7, with 12 positions matching TRBD2. Germline V CDR1 and CDR2: SGHRS, YFSETQ. The CDR3 is 14 residues long. The V and J ends lost 4 bases and 4 bases, in that order; junction bases with no gene match: 3. CDR3 residues: CASSLGTSGYEQYF. CDR3 nucleotide sequence: TGCGCCAGCAGCCTTGGGACTAGCGGGTACGAGCAGTACTTC.

This chain joins TRBV6-5 and TRBJ2-7; 10 nucleotides line up with TRBD1. The CDR3 has 15 amino acids. The V and J ends lost 6 bases and 5 bases, in that order; junction bases with no gene match: 10. CDR1 and CDR2 (germline): MNHEY, SVGAGI. CDR3: CASSSLRDRGHEQYF. In DNA form, the CDR3 reads TGTGCCAGCAGCTCCCTCCGGGACAGGGGCCACGAGCAGTACTTC.

This sequence joins TRBV5-1 and TRBJ2-3, with 7 bases aligning to TRBD2. The CDR3 consists of 15 residues. V trimming: 0 bases; J trimming: 5 bases; junction bases outside the gene matches: 6. Germline lookup yields CDR1 SGHRS and CDR2 YFSETQ. The CDR3 bases are TGCGCCAGCAGCTTGGTGGCAGCGGGGAGAGATACGCAGTATTTT. Amino acids: CASSLVAAGRDTQYF.

The rearrangement links TRBV4-2 to TRBJ2-7; TRBD2 might be the D (7 bases). The V gene's germline CDR1 is LGHNA and CDR2 YNFKEQ. The CDR3 consists of 17 residues. The ends were cut back, 2 bases at V and 0 bases at J, with 17 bases in the middle. The CDR3 DNA follows: TGTGCCAGCAGCCAATTAGGGGGGGGGCCTGTCTCCTACGAGCAGTACTTC. Protein product: CASSQLGGGPVSYEQYF.

The chain has TRBV5-1 and TRBJ1-1; no firm D call. This CDR3 comprises 14 residues. V lost 4 bases and J lost 0, with 10 bases in between. CDR1 SGHRS and CDR2 YFSETQ come from the germline V gene. CDR3 coding DNA: TGCGCCAGCAGCATGGACGGGTTGAACACTGAAGCTTTCTTT. The encoded protein is CASSMDGLNTEAFF.